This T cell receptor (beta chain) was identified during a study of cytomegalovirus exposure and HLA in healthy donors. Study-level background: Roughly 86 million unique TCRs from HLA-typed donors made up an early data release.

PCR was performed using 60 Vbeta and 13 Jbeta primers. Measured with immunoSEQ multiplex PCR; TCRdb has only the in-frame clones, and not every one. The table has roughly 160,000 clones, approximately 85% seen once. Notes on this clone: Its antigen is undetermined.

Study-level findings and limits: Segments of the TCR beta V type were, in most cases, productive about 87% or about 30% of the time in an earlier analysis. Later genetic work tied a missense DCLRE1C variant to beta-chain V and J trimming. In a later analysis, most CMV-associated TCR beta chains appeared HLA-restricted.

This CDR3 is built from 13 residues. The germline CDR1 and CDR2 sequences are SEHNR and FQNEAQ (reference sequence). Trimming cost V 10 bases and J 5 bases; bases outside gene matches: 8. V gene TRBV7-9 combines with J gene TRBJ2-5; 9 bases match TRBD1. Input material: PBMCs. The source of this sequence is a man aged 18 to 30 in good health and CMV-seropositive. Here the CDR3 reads CATAPGTGETQYF. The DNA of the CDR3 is TGTGCCACCGCCCCCGGGACAGGGGAGACCCAGTACTTC.